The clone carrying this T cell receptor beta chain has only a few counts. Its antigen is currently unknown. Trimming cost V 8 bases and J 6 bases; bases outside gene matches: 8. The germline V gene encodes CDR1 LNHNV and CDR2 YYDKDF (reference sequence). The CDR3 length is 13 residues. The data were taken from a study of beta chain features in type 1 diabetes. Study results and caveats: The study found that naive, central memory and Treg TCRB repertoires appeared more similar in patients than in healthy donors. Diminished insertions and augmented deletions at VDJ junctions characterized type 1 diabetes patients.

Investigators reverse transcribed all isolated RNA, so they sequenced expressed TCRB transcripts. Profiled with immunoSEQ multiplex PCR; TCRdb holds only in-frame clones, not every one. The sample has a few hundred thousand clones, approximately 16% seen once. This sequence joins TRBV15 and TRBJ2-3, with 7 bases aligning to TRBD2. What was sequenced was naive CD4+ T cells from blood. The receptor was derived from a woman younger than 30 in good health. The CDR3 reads CATGAGERDTQYF. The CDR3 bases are TGTGCCACCGGGGCGGGAGAAAGGGATACGCAGTATTTT.